Described below is a single TCR beta chain sequence and its context. Relative to the germline gene, one junction end is altered; a read error may explain this. This entry comes from a study of T cell changes during pregnancy in multiple sclerosis. Method: immunoSEQ multiplex PCR; TCRdb's copy keeps in-frame clones and lacks some. Of around 62,000 clones detected, approximately 90% appear once; the ten largest clones hold more than 1.4%. Germline CDR1 reads MDHEN; CDR2 reads SYDVKM. The CDR3 is 17 residues long. This clonotype was obtained from a female donor with multiple sclerosis, enrolled in a pregnancy study. Sample: peripheral blood, taken in the third trimester of pregnancy. J is TRBJ2-6 and V is TRBV28, with D maybe TRBD1 (6 bases). In nucleotides, the CDR3 is TGTGCCAGCAGTTCCCTCAGGACAGTCTCTGGGGCCAACGTCCTAACTTTC. Protein sequence: CASSSLRTVSGANVLTF.